This TCR beta chain was captured in a study of shared clonotypes between healthy human individuals. CD45RO-negative, CCR7-selected cells formed the naive CD8 fraction, which excluded terminally differentiated effector memory CD45RA+ cells. Nashville, Tennessee was home to all donors, who were Caucasian adults. CDR1 SEHNR and CDR2 FQNEAQ come from the germline V gene (reference sequence). The CDR3 has 13 amino acids. V lost 7 bases and J 7 bases, leaving 13 bases between the germline ends. On this clone itself: As yet, its antigen is unknown.

Study-wide findings and caveats: A handful of donors showed sharing of around 5% of naive CD4 clonotypes. Memory subsets generally showed smaller estimated richness than naive subsets did.

Original data processing: Junction-only immunoSEQ sequences carried no quality scores, so filtering differed. The data were produced by immunoSEQ multiplex PCR, yet TCRdb's version contains in-frame clones alone and is incomplete. V and J calls and clone size are those listed in that table; D and trimming were worked out from the DNA. The table includes roughly 890,000 clones, 80% to 95% detected once. The sequenced sample consisted of naive CD8+ T cells sorted from blood. This receptor was obtained from a man aged 25-45 years in good health. The chain combines TRBV7-9 with TRBJ2-2, with D uncertain. The CDR3 region has the DNA TGTGCCAGCATCTACGAAGGTCACGGGGAGCTGTTTTTT. Translated, it gives CASIYEGHGELFF. Together with reference TRBV7-9 and TRBJ2-2, the CDR3 gives the full variable domain: DTGVSQNPRHKITKRGQNVTFRCDPISEHNRLYWYRQTLGQGPEFLTYFQNEAQLEKSRLLSDRFSAERPKGSFSTLEIQRTEQGDSAMYLCASIYEGHGELFFGEGSRLTVL.